By its share, the clone carrying this T cell receptor (beta chain) is medium-sized. Its antigen is undetermined. Germline V gene sequence: CDR1 LNHDA, CDR2 SQIVND (reference sequence). V trimming: 5 bases; J trimming: 3 bases; junction bases outside the gene matches: 5. The CDR3 runs to 14 residues. These data are taken from a study of metastatic and nonmetastatic thyroid tumors. Study observations and caveats: Within blood and tumor, benign nodules reportedly had significantly lower TCR beta diversity than malignant thyroid tumors did.

In the authors' methods: Variation in CDR3 across clinicopathological groups served as the basis for constructing a distant-metastasis classifier in papillary thyroid cancer. TCRdb re-analyzed the PCR reads using MiXCR. TCRdb, rather than the study authors, made the V and J calls. The sample shows roughly 34,000 clones, 20% to 25% of them seen only once. Treatment of any kind had been given to no patient before thyroid surgery. The chain is built from TRBV19 and TRBJ2-3; 7 bases line up with TRBD1. The sample comprised tumor tissue. This TCR was sampled from a male donor with papillary thyroid cancer or a benign thyroid nodule (not recorded which). Some clones in this sample may be carry-over from other donors' samples. The CDR3, as DNA: TGTGCCAGTAGTGTGACAGGGAGTACAGATACGCAGTATTTT. Residues: CASSVTGSTDTQYF.